Below, 30 T cell receptor beta chains from the same sample are listed, as sequenced in a study of T cell responses to AZD1222 COVID-19 vaccine. This table comes from immunoSEQ multiplex PCR, and its TCRdb copy is limited to in-frame clones, with some not included. This table holds about 100,000 clones, 88% found once. The sequenced sample was peripheral blood, obtained on day 0 of AZD1222 vaccination. These receptors originate from an adult in good health.

As to this clone: The sample carries other DNA sequences with the same CDR3. The V and J genes are TRBV7-2 and TRBJ2-7; TRBD2 aligns across 7 bases. Looked up from germline, CDR1 is SGHTA and CDR2 is FQGNSA. V dropped 5 bases and J dropped 2; count of bases not matched to a gene: 9. CDR3 length: 15 residues. The CDR3 sequence is CASSPPAGAAYEQYF. CDR3 nucleotides: TGTGCCAGCAGCCCGCCCGCGGGAGCGGCCTACGAGCAGTACTTC.

The V call is TRBV29-1, the J call TRBJ2-2; D not resolved. The CDR3 consists of 11 residues. From germline, CDR1 is SQVTM and CDR2 ANQGSEA. V was trimmed by 5 bases and J by 3 bases, leaving 4 bases between them. CDR3 sequence (DNA): TGCAGCGTTTTGGACACCGGGGAGCTGTTTTTT. It specifies CSVLDTGELFF.

V is TRBV9 and J is TRBJ2-5; 14 bases match TRBD2. The V segment lost 3 bases and the J segment 5 bases; nucleotides outside the gene matches: 3. In germline, CDR1 is SGDLS, CDR2 YYNGEE. CDR3 length: 15 residues. This CDR3 is CASSAGLAGVETQYF. The DNA for the CDR3 is TGTGCCAGCAGCGCGGGACTAGCGGGAGTGGAGACCCAGTACTTC.

The chain has TRBV27 and TRBJ2-7; D remains unclear. From germline, CDR1 is MNHEY and CDR2 SMNVEV (reference sequence). The CDR3 is 11 amino acids. V shed 4 bases and J shed 4 bases, with 5 bases lying between them. The CDR3 DNA reads as TGTGCCAGCAGTTCGTTGTACGAGCAGTACTTC. This translates into CASSSLYEQYF.

The chain is built from TRBV15 and TRBJ1-1, with D hard to call. V lost 3 bases and J 0 bases, leaving 5 bases between the germline ends. The germline V gene encodes CDR1 LNHNV and CDR2 YYDKDF (reference sequence). This CDR3 comprises 13 residues. The DNA for the CDR3 is TGTGCCACCAGCAGGCAGGTGAACACTGAAGCTTTCTTT. Protein product: CATSRQVNTEAFF.

This sequence joins TRBV5-1 and TRBJ1-1; perhaps TRBD1 as D (6 bases). Looked up from germline, CDR1 is SGHRS and CDR2 is YFSETQ. CDR3 length equals 16 residues. The V and J ends lost 0 bases and 1 base respectively, with 13 bases between them. The DNA of the CDR3 is TGCGCCAGCAGCTTGGCTGGGACAATAAAGAACACTGAAGCTTTCTTT. Encoded protein: CASSLAGTIKNTEAFF.

This clone was found once. The J gene is TRBJ2-7, the V gene TRBV28; D not certain. Trimming took off 7 bases at V and 2 bases at J, with 15 bases between the two ends. Germline lookup yields CDR1 MDHEN and CDR2 SYDVKM. The CDR3 totals 14 residues. In nucleotides, the CDR3 is TGTGCCAGCACCCCCCCCAGCGCCGCCTACGAGCAGTACTTC. Translated: CASTPPSAAYEQYF.

The V call is TRBV9, the J call TRBJ2-1; the match to TRBD2 covers 11 bases. This CDR3 region has 16 residues. J gave up 3 bases and V 3 bases, and 5 bases lay outside the gene matches. CDR1 is SGDLS and CDR2 is YYNGEE in the germline V gene. The CDR3, as DNA: TGTGCCAGCAGCGCCGAGACTAGCGGGAACTACAATGAGCAGTTCTTC. Protein product: CASSAETSGNYNEQFF. The full variable domain, rest sourced from reference TRBV9 and TRBJ2-1, is DSGVTQTPKHLITATGQRVTLRCSPRSGDLSVYWYQQSLDQGLQFLIQYYNGEERAKGNILERFSAQQFPDLHSELNLSSLELGDSALYFCASSAETSGNYNEQFFGPGTRLTVL.

The sample holds one count of this clone. The V and J genes are TRBV9 and TRBJ2-2; TRBD1 might be the D (6 bases). The CDR3 totals 16 residues. V was shortened by 0 bases and J by 4 bases, with 13 bases between the two germline ends. Germline V CDR1 and CDR2: SGDLS, YYNGEE. The CDR3 is CASSVEQGGGTGELFF. CDR3 nucleotide sequence: TGTGCCAGCAGCGTAGAACAGGGTGGAGGCACCGGGGAGCTGTTTTTT.

This clone was seen once. The V gene is TRBV28, the J gene TRBJ1-4; no clear D. The CDR3 runs 15 residues. The V gene lost 2 bases and the J gene lost 0 bases, with 7 bases spanning the gap. CDR1 is MDHEN, CDR2 SYDVKM, per germline. CDR3: CASSLVSATNEKLFF. The CDR3, as DNA: TGTGCCAGCAGTTTAGTGTCAGCAACTAATGAAAAACTGTTTTTT.

The chain employs TRBV11-3 and TRBJ2-5; D perhaps matches TRBD1 (5 bases). CDR3 length: 14 amino acids. Trimming took off 1 base at V and 5 bases at J, with 11 bases between the two ends. Germline values: CDR1 SGHNT, CDR2 YENEEA. Here the CDR3 DNA reads TGTGCCAGCAGCTTAGCGGCCAGGGTGGAGACCCAGTACTTC. Protein product: CASSLAARVETQYF.

The CDR3 DNA reads TGTGCTAGTGGTTTGGCCGGGCGAATGAGCTACACCTTC. It codes for CASGLAGRMSYTF. The chain employs TRBV12-5 and TRBJ1-2; D uncertain. The germline V and J ends were trimmed by 1 base and 9 bases, with 12 bases remaining between them. CDR3 length: 13 amino acids. Germline CDR1 LGHNT, CDR2 FRNRAP.

This clone was recorded a few times. The chain joins TRBV15 to TRBJ2-1, with D perhaps TRBD1 (6 bases). V lost 3 bases and J lost 9, with 24 bases in between. The CDR3 sequence is 17 residues long. Germline assignment: CDR1 LNHNV and CDR2 YYDKDF (reference sequence). The CDR3 sequence is CATSRPGGAGVFGEQFF. DNA for the CDR3: TGTGCCACCAGCAGGCCCGGTGGGGCAGGGGTGTTTGGTGAGCAGTTCTTC.

V gene TRBV7-3 combines with J gene TRBJ2-3; 8 bases match TRBD2. The CDR3 runs to 15 residues. Per the germline V gene, CDR1 is SGHTA and CDR2 is FQGTGA. V trimming: 2 bases; J trimming: 2 bases; junction bases outside the gene matches: 3. In DNA form, the CDR3 reads TGTGCCAGCAGCTTAGCGGGAGGCCCCACAGATACGCAGTATTTT. Translating gives CASSLAGGPTDTQYF.

This chain uses TRBV19 with TRBJ2-4; D could derive from TRBD1 or TRBD2 (5 bases each). The CDR3 runs to 15 residues. Trimming removed 1 base from V and 13 bases from J, with 20 bases in between. Germline values: CDR1 LNHDA, CDR2 SQIVND (reference sequence). The CDR3, as DNA: TGTGCCAGTAGTATAGTGGGGGACCGAAACCGTGGGCAGTACTTC. Translated, it gives CASSIVGDRNRGQYF. Full variable domain (rest looked up from reference TRBV19 and TRBJ2-4): DGGITQSPKYLFRKEGQNVTLSCEQNLNHDAMYWYRQDPGQGLRLIYYSQIVNDFQKGDIAEGYSVSREKKESFPLTVTSAQKNPTAFYLCASSIVGDRNRGQYFGAGTRLSVL.

The rearrangement uses TRBV24-1 and TRBJ2-7, with a weak D call TRBD1 (6 bases). V lost 3 bases and J 6 bases, leaving 23 bases between the germline ends. The CDR3 consists of 17 residues. CDR1 is KGHDR, CDR2 SFDVKD, per germline. This CDR3 is CATSDPTHRETKGEQYF. The CDR3 DNA sequence: TGTGCCACCAGTGATCCCACGCACAGGGAGACGAAGGGCGAGCAGTACTTC.

CDR3 in amino acids: CASRGGTYNEQFF. CDR3 bases: TGTGCCAGCAGGGGGGGGACTTACAATGAGCAGTTCTTC. The chain links TRBV2 to TRBJ2-1; 7 nucleotides align to TRBD2. Germline V gene data show CDR1 as SNHLY and CDR2 as FYNNEI. The CDR3 consists of 13 residues. V gave up 6 bases and J gave up 4 bases; unmatched junction bases: 3.

This clone was seen a handful of times. The chain combines TRBV7-9 with TRBJ1-2; 8 nucleotides align to TRBD1. The CDR3 consists of 14 residues. Germline V gene sequence: CDR1 SEHNR, CDR2 FQNEAQ (reference sequence). The V gene end was trimmed by 11 bases and the J gene end by 7 bases; junction bases not matched to a gene: 15. CDR3 nucleotide sequence: TGTGCCTTCGCCCCCCTCTCCACAGGGGGTGGCTACACCTTC. Translated: CAFAPLSTGGGYTF.

The gene calls are TRBV6-2 or TRBV6-3 and TRBJ1-1; no firm D call. CDR1 MNHEY and CDR2 SVGEGT come from the germline V gene. The ends were cut back, 6 bases at V and 11 bases at J, with 22 bases in the middle. The CDR3 is made up of 14 amino acids. The CDR3 nucleotides are TGTGCCAGCAGCCCTATCTGGGGTGCACTGAATGCTTTCTTT. Its translation: CASSPIWGALNAFF.

V is TRBV6-6 and J is TRBJ1-1; D unresolved. This CDR3 region has 13 residues. With 6 bases removed from V and 1 base from J, the gap between germline ends came to 9 bases. Germline CDR1 is MNHNY and CDR2 is SVGAGI (reference sequence). The CDR3 is CASRVPKNTEAFF. In nucleotides, the CDR3 is TGTGCCAGCAGGGTACCCAAGAACACTGAAGCTTTCTTT.

A word on this clone: Additional DNA sequences in this sample encode the identical CDR3. The chain links TRBV19 to TRBJ1-1, with D possibly being TRBD1 (5 bases). The CDR3 runs to 14 residues. The V gene's germline CDR1 is LNHDA and CDR2 SQIVND (reference sequence). V gave up 3 bases and J gave up 5 bases, with 13 bases separating them. In nucleotides, the CDR3 is TGTGCCAGTAGTATCGGAGGGGTGGGGACTGAAGCTTTCTTT. Translated, it gives CASSIGGVGTEAFF.

This clone was counted a single time. The chain links TRBV28 to TRBJ1-5, with D perhaps matching TRBD1 (6 bases). From germline, CDR1 is MDHEN and CDR2 SYDVKM. The CDR3 covers 17 residues. The germline V and J ends were trimmed by 4 bases and 3 bases, with 19 bases remaining between them. CDR3 residues: CASSSAPKMGANQPQHF. CDR3 DNA sequence: TGTGCCAGCAGTTCGGCACCCAAAATGGGGGCCAATCAGCCCCAGCATTTT.

V usage is TRBV28 and J usage is TRBJ1-2; D ambiguous. CDR1 is MDHEN and CDR2 is SYDVKM in the germline V gene. V gave up 4 bases and J gave up 1 base, with 13 bases separating them. CDR3 size: 15 residues. CDR3 region: CASSSPHRVNYGYTF. For the CDR3, the DNA is TGTGCCAGCAGTTCACCCCATAGGGTTAACTATGGCTACACCTTC.

The chain recombines TRBV27 with TRBJ2-1; D is possibly TRBD2 (5 bases). CDR3 length: 13 amino acids. CDR1 is MNHEY and CDR2 is SMNVEV in the germline V gene (reference sequence). Trimming removed 5 bases from V and 6 bases from J, with 11 bases in between. CDR3 amino acids: CASSGGLSNEQFF. CDR3 sequence (DNA): TGTGCCAGCAGTGGAGGCCTATCCAATGAGCAGTTCTTC.

This chain links TRBV6-5 with TRBJ2-1; D not certain. V gave up 0 bases and J gave up 7 bases, with 16 bases separating them. CDR3 size: 16 residues. The V gene's germline CDR1 is MNHEY and CDR2 SVGAGI. In DNA, the CDR3 is TGTGCCAGCAGTTACTCGCAGGTCTTAAGAGATAATGAGCAGTTCTTC. Protein product: CASSYSQVLRDNEQFF.

The chain joins TRBV24-1 to TRBJ2-1, with D perhaps matching TRBD1 (6 bases). With 5 bases removed from V and 10 bases from J, the gap between germline ends came to 8 bases. Germline CDR1 is KGHDR and CDR2 is SFDVKD. CDR3 size: 11 residues. This CDR3 reads CATSGDREQFF. The CDR3 DNA reads as TGTGCCACCAGTGGTGACAGGGAGCAGTTCTTC.

This chain links TRBV4-2 with TRBJ1-1; possible D gene TRBD1, 6 bases. Germline V lookup: CDR1 LGHNA, CDR2 YNFKEQ. Trimming cost V 0 bases and J 0 bases, with 11 bases left between them. The CDR3 consists of 16 residues. DNA for the CDR3: TGTGCCAGCAGCCAAGACGTTCCAGGGGTGAACACTGAAGCTTTCTTT. This gives the protein CASSQDVPGVNTEAFF.

The chain combines TRBV9 with TRBJ1-3; D gene unclear. Trimming took 1 base from V and 0 from J, leaving 11 bases between them. CDR1 and CDR2 from the germline V gene are SGDLS and YYNGEE. The CDR3 sequence is 16 residues long. CDR3 DNA sequence: TGTGCCAGCAGCGTAAGAACCGGGAGCTCTGGAAACACCATATATTTT. Translation: CASSVRTGSSGNTIYF.

The V call is TRBV5-1, the J call TRBJ1-4; D not certain. The germline gives CDR1 SGHRS, CDR2 YFSETQ. V lost 7 bases, J lost 0 bases, and 13 bases lay in between. The CDR3 runs 15 residues. CDR3 residues: CASSGSISTNEKLFF. The DNA of the CDR3 is TGCGCCAGCTCCGGGAGCATCTCAACTAATGAAAAACTGTTTTTT.

The chain carries TRBV6-5 and TRBJ2-7; no reliable D call. Germline assignment: CDR1 MNHEY and CDR2 SVGAGI. This CDR3 region has 14 residues. V was clipped by 5 bases and J by 5 bases, with 16 bases between them. This CDR3 is CASSQPTPIHEQYF. DNA of the CDR3: TGTGCCAGCAGTCAACCCACCCCGATCCACGAGCAGTACTTC.